Here is one T cell receptor (beta chain) with its context. Its antigen is currently not known. With a much larger clone just one base away, this may be a read error. No conserved phenylalanine or tryptophan ends this CDR3, so it is likely a read error. These data originate in a study of T cells in Graves' hyperthyroidism and ophthalmopathy (dated by TCRdb to the late 2010s). Describing the broader study: Peripheral blood was collected at initial diagnosis, before any treatment. Following sampling, methimazole starting at 30 mg daily was given to hyperthyroidism patients, and high-dose intravenous methylprednisolone was given to ophthalmopathy patients. TCR Vbeta CDR3 sequencing of around 130 peripheral blood samples (over 40 ophthalmopathy, about 80 hyperthyroidism and some 17 progressor patients) is reported in the paper. Prospective prediction of ophthalmopathy was tested in an independent validation cohort of 18 to 20 hyperthyroidism patients and 17 patients who later progressed to ophthalmopathy. In addition, the study compared T-cell repertoires in thyroid tissue and in blood from about 6 Graves' hyperthyroidism patients. To identify distinguishing TCR V-J signatures, a discovery cohort of around 100 patients was used, comprising 43 with Graves' ophthalmopathy and about 59 with stable Graves' hyperthyroidism. The 95 to 100 discovery patients were divided at random into training and test sets in a 7:3 ratio.

Overall study results and their limits: A model built on a 13 V-J signature distinguished ophthalmopathy from stable hyperthyroidism, reaching 85% to 90% sensitivity and under 84% specificity in cross-validation and 80%/75% in testing. Sample size was not statistically predetermined, and investigators were not blinded to group allocation. Most expanded thyroid clonotypes (frequency above 0.001) were also found in blood, which suggests that blood repertoires may mirror thyroid immune responses. In validation, progression to ophthalmopathy was predicted by the model with around 70% sensitivity and about 72% specificity, a median of about 6.4 months before onset.

A patient counted as having stable Graves' hyperthyroidism if no progression to ophthalmopathy occurred over 18 months of follow-up. Hyperthyroidism patients were aged 18 to 65 years and newly diagnosed, with disease duration of less than 2 months. Exclusion was applied to patients with uncontrolled infections, other autoimmune diseases, pregnancy or lactation. Diagnoses were based on clinical symptoms, serum thyroxine and TRAb, thyroid ultrasound and orbital computed tomography. PBMCs were separated from roughly 10 ml of fresh peripheral blood using Ficoll-Paque density gradient centrifugation. Total RNA was extracted using Trizol reagent, and RNA quality was assessed on an Agilent 2100 Bioanalyzer. Looking up the germline V gene yields CDR1 SGHTA and CDR2 FQGTGA. The V and J ends are trimmed by 8 bases and 0 bases, leaving 16 bases between them. With termini counted, the CDR3 has 16 amino acids. Just CDR3 DNA is preserved here, 48 bases in frame from base 1.

TCR beta CDR3 regions were amplified from RNA transcripts. The first round of RT-PCR for the TCR CDR3 was performed with the HTBI primer set and the Qiagen OneStep RT-PCR kit. Libraries were constructed in a second round of multiplex PCR, after which size selection and purification were performed. Sequencing of the libraries was done on an Illumina HiSeq2000 using paired-end 100 bp reads. On the authors' methods: SOAPnuke was used to process the raw data, throwing out any read that contained adapters or uncalled bases, had a mean Phred below 15, or lacked an exact constant-primer or identifier match. COPE v1.2.5 was used to merge the high-quality paired reads, and each unique nucleotide sequence was defined as a clonotype. Clonotypes were aligned to IMGT TRBV, TRBD and TRBJ reference segments using MiTCR v1.1. Only V-J combinations with frequency above 0.0001, covering approximately 99% of repertoires, were analysed. A TCS score was defined as the ratio of F50 (clonal expansion) to E x V (chaos), with BLOSUM62-based TCRdist applied between CDR3 peptides within each V-J. Welch's t-statistics and random forest reduced 450 to 600 V-J features to 10 to 15, which were used in a naive Bayes classifier (R e1071). TCRdb reran the public reads through fastp at Q25 and MiXCR, keeping productive beta chains. Rows are combined by CDR3 protein, so each entry shows the most common genes and DNA. These V and J calls originate from TCRdb's pipeline instead of the authors' own analysis. Recorded for this sample are some 500,000 distinct CDR3 sequences; about an eighth of them occurred a single time. Of the sample, roughly 17% falls within the top ten clones.

The sequenced sample consisted of blood. This TCR was recovered from a woman between 18 and 30 years old with Graves' hyperthyroidism. The chain is made from TRBV7-3 and TRBJ2-2; no confident D gene assignment can be made. CDR3 reads: CASSELSKPNTGELFI. The DNA reads TGTGCCAGCTCGGAGCTTTCCAAACCGAACACCGGGGAGCTGTTTATT.